The 32 T cell receptor beta chains listed next were all sequenced from one sample in a study of cytomegalovirus exposure and HLA in healthy donors (dated by TCRdb to about 2017). The library came from the immunoSEQ multiplex PCR assay. A mixture of 60 forward primers for TCR Vbeta segments and 13 reverse primers for TCR Jbeta segments was used in the multiplex PCR. TCRdb provides this immuneACCESS table in a form limited to in-frame rearrangements. Some clones are lacking; in checked studies, under half of them reflect an unresolved V gene, and why the rest are absent is not known. The sample table lists 90,000 to 100,000 clones, 60% to 85% of them with a count of one. 16% of the sample is in the top ten clones. The sample taken for sequencing was PBMCs. These receptor sequences come from a man aged 55-75 years in good health and CMV-seropositive.

The CDR3: CSVVAGLSSYEQYF. The CDR3 DNA follows: TGCAGCGTTGTCGCCGGGTTAAGCTCCTACGAGCAGTACTTC. J is TRBJ2-7 and V is TRBV29-1; D uncertain. The V gene's germline CDR1 is SQVTM and CDR2 ANQGSEA. The CDR3 consists of 14 residues. V was shortened by 4 bases and J by 0 bases, with 13 bases between the two germline ends.

The rearrangement links TRBV9 to TRBJ1-1; TRBD1 might be the D (6 bases). Trimming stripped 1 base from V and 1 base from J, with 17 bases between. Germline loops: CDR1 SGDLS, CDR2 YYNGEE. The CDR3 has 17 residues. This CDR3 reads CASSVQGLGAPNTEAFF. The CDR3 DNA is TGTGCCAGCAGCGTACAGGGGTTAGGGGCGCCGAACACTGAAGCTTTCTTT.

The rearrangement uses TRBV5-1 and TRBJ2-7, with 7 bases aligning to TRBD1. This CDR3 has 17 amino acids. Per germline, CDR1 SGHRS and CDR2 YFSETQ. V gave up 2 bases and J gave up 3 bases; unmatched junction bases: 14. CDR3 in amino acids: CASSFSNRGPQFYEQYF. In DNA form, the CDR3 reads TGCGCCAGCAGCTTTTCAAACAGGGGACCTCAGTTCTACGAGCAGTACTTC.

The rearrangement uses TRBV6-5 and TRBJ2-7, with TRBD1 matching over 8 bases. This CDR3 is 15 amino acids long. After removal of 2 bases from V and 7 bases from J, the junction contained 10 bases not matched to a gene. CDR1 and CDR2 (germline): MNHEY, SVGAGI. CDR3 DNA: TGTGCCAGCAGTTACCTAGGACAGGGACCGATGGAGCAGTACTTC. This codes for CASSYLGQGPMEQYF.

The gene calls are TRBV27 and TRBJ1-1; 9 bases agree with TRBD1. The ends lost 7 bases at V and 7 bases at J; junction bases unmatched: 4. This CDR3 region has 12 residues. CDR1 is MNHEY, CDR2 SMNVEV, per germline (reference sequence). Here the CDR3 DNA reads TGTGCCAGCACGGACAGGGGTGGTGAAGCTTTCTTT. Residues: CASTDRGGEAFF.

This clone was seen a handful of times. This sequence joins TRBV5-5 and TRBJ2-7; no clear D gene. In germline, CDR1 is SGHKS, CDR2 YYEKEE (reference sequence). The germline V and J ends were trimmed by 5 bases and 3 bases, with 9 bases remaining between them. CDR3 length: 12 residues. The CDR3 nucleotides read TGTGCCAGCAGTCGGAGCCGCTACGAGCAGTACTTC. Residues: CASSRSRYEQYF.

The chain links TRBV6-1 to TRBJ1-2, with D perhaps TRBD1 (5 bases). The CDR3 consists of 14 residues. CDR1 and CDR2 (germline): MNHNS, SASEGT. V was trimmed by 0 bases and J by 5 bases, leaving 10 bases between them. The DNA for the CDR3 is TGTGCCAGCAGTGAAGCCGGGGACTCATATGGCTACACCTTC. Its translation: CASSEAGDSYGYTF.

The V call is TRBV5-1, the J call TRBJ2-2; 8 bases align to TRBD1. The germline gives CDR1 SGHRS, CDR2 YFSETQ. J lost 7 bases, V lost 2 bases, and 10 bases had no gene match. The CDR3 is made up of 16 amino acids. The CDR3 loop reads CASSFHPGGVSGELFF. As DNA, the CDR3 is TGCGCCAGCAGCTTTCACCCAGGGGGCGTAAGCGGGGAGCTGTTTTTT.

The chain joins TRBV19 to TRBJ1-1; D is uncertain. The V gene lost 3 bases and the J gene lost 2 bases, with 10 bases spanning the gap. Germline lookup yields CDR1 LNHDA and CDR2 SQIVND (reference sequence). The CDR3 runs to 14 residues. In nucleotides, the CDR3 is TGTGCCAGTAGTATTTCCGGGTCCAACACTGAAGCTTTCTTT. This gives the protein CASSISGSNTEAFF.

The chain couples TRBV19 to TRBJ1-4, with 7 bases matching TRBD1. Germline lookup yields CDR1 LNHDA and CDR2 SQIVND (reference sequence). The CDR3 loop spans 15 amino acids. Trimming cost V 3 bases and J 3 bases; bases outside gene matches: 4. In DNA, the CDR3 is TGTGCCAGTAGTATTTCCGGGACAGCTAATGAAAAACTGTTTTTT. Protein product: CASSISGTANEKLFF.

This rearrangement joins TRBV5-6 to TRBJ2-5, with TRBD2 identical over 10 bases. CDR1 and CDR2 (germline): SGHDT, YYEEEE. V gave up 6 bases and J gave up 1 base; unmatched junction bases: 3. The CDR3 has 14 residues. CDR3 protein: CASKGLAAQETQYF. The CDR3 bases are TGTGCCAGCAAAGGACTAGCGGCCCAAGAGACCCAGTACTTC.

The gene calls are TRBV9 and TRBJ2-7, with 8 nucleotides matching TRBD1. CDR1 and CDR2 (germline): SGDLS, YYNGEE. Trimming at V came to 3 bases and at J to 6 bases, leaving 5 bases not matched to a gene. CDR3 length: 13 amino acids. The CDR3 nucleotides read TGTGCCAGCAGCGCGCAGGGGGCGTCCGAGCAGTACTTC. It specifies CASSAQGASEQYF.

Notes on this clone: Other DNA sequences in this sample translate to the same CDR3. The CDR3 protein is CASSRGSETQYF. As DNA, the CDR3 is TGTGCCAGCAGTAGGGGTAGCGAGACCCAGTACTTC. V and J are TRBV9 and TRBJ2-5, with a weak D call TRBD1 (5 bases). V was trimmed by 5 bases and J by 5 bases, leaving 10 bases between them. In germline, CDR1 is SGDLS, CDR2 YYNGEE. The CDR3 contains 12 residues.

The CDR3 loop reads CASRALSPLHF. CDR3 coding DNA: TGTGCCAGCAGGGCCCTTTCACCCCTCCACTTT. The chain couples TRBV28 to TRBJ1-6; unclear D gene. Trimming cost V 6 bases and J 9 bases, with 6 bases left between them. CDR3 size: 11 residues. Germline V gene sequence: CDR1 MDHEN, CDR2 SYDVKM. Looking up the rest from reference TRBV28 and TRBJ1-6 gives the full variable domain: DVKVTQSSRYLVKRTGEKVFLECVQDMDHENMFWYRQDPGLGLRLIYFSYDVKMKEKGDIPEGYSVSREKKERFSLILESASTNQTSMYLCASRALSPLHFGNGTRLTVT.

The V and J genes are TRBV7-2 and TRBJ2-3; D unclear. The CDR3 spans 14 residues. Germline V CDR1 and CDR2: SGHTA, FQGNSA. The V gene lost 6 bases and the J gene lost 2 bases, with 12 bases spanning the gap. The DNA of the CDR3 is TGTGCCAGCAGTTACCTTATGGCCACAGATACGCAGTATTTT. It specifies CASSYLMATDTQYF.

The chain has TRBV5-1 and TRBJ2-1; 13 bases fit TRBD2. Unmatched junction bases numbered 3, after V lost 4 bases and J lost 8 bases. Germline V gene data show CDR1 as SGHRS and CDR2 as YFSETQ. The CDR3 covers 14 residues. The chain's CDR3 is CASSPGLAGYEQFF. As DNA, the CDR3 is TGCGCCAGCAGCCCGGGACTAGCGGGGTATGAGCAGTTCTTC.

The chain uses TRBV2 and TRBJ2-7, with D unclear. V dropped 9 bases and J dropped 2 bases, with 17 bases sitting between them. CDR1 and CDR2 from the germline V gene are SNHLY and FYNNEI. The CDR3 sequence is 14 residues long. The CDR3 sequence: CASIFRKSAYEQYF. The CDR3 DNA is TGTGCCAGTATCTTTCGGAAGAGCGCCTACGAGCAGTACTTC.

The chain is built from TRBV7-9 and TRBJ2-4; TRBD2 agrees at 9 bases. The CDR3 is 18 residues long. Germline assignment: CDR1 SEHNR and CDR2 FQNEAQ (reference sequence). Unmatched junction bases numbered 11, after V lost 5 bases and J lost 0 bases. This CDR3 is CASSPPAGGPGAKNIQYF. The CDR3 nucleotides read TGTGCCAGCAGCCCGCCGGCGGGGGGGCCTGGAGCCAAAAACATTCAGTACTTC.

The genes are TRBV9 and TRBJ1-2, with TRBD1 as a possible D gene (5 bases). The CDR3 runs 14 residues. V shed 3 bases and J shed 4 bases, with 13 bases lying between them. Germline CDR1 and CDR2: SGDLS and YYNGEE. CDR3 region: CASSADQGSYGYTF. Here the CDR3 DNA reads TGTGCCAGCAGCGCCGACCAGGGATCCTATGGCTACACCTTC.

This clone was counted a few times. The V gene is TRBV28, the J gene TRBJ2-7; maybe TRBD2 (6 bases). Trimming cost V 0 bases and J 0 bases, with 6 bases left between them. This CDR3 is built from 14 residues. Germline CDR1 MDHEN, CDR2 SYDVKM. CDR3 nucleotide sequence: TGTGCCAGCAGTTTATGGCGGGGCTCCTACGAGCAGTACTTC. Translating gives CASSLWRGSYEQYF. Full variable domain (remainder filled in from reference TRBV28 and TRBJ2-7): DVKVTQSSRYLVKRTGEKVFLECVQDMDHENMFWYRQDPGLGLRLIYFSYDVKMKEKGDIPEGYSVSREKKERFSLILESASTNQTSMYLCASSLWRGSYEQYFGPGTRLTVT.

The CDR3 loop is CASTYRAGELFF. The CDR3 coding sequence is TGCGCCAGCACCTACAGGGCCGGGGAGCTGTTTTTT. V usage is TRBV10-2 and J usage is TRBJ2-2, with TRBD1 as a possible D gene (6 bases). Germline V CDR1 and CDR2: WSHSY, SAAADI. The CDR3 consists of 12 residues. Trimming pared 7 bases from V and 6 bases from J, leaving 9 bases between.

The rearrangement links TRBV7-2 to TRBJ1-4; 7 bases align to TRBD1. The CDR3 spans 14 residues. The germline CDR1 and CDR2 sequences are SGHTA and FQGNSA. V lost 4 bases to trimming and J lost 3 bases; unmatched junction nucleotides: 2. The CDR3 protein is CASSSGGSNEKLFF. CDR3 sequence (DNA): TGTGCCAGCAGCTCAGGGGGATCTAATGAAAAACTGTTTTTT.

The chain joins TRBV5-4 to TRBJ1-2; TRBD1 might be the D (5 bases). Looked up from germline, CDR1 is SGHNT and CDR2 is YYREEE (reference sequence). V lost 3 bases and J lost 7, with 19 bases in between. CDR3 length equals 15 residues. CDR3 DNA sequence: TGTGCCAGCAGCTCTCTCGGGACTCATAGCAGTGGCTACACCTTC. It translates to CASSSLGTHSSGYTF.

The chain combines TRBV29-1 with TRBJ2-3; a weak D match, TRBD1 (5 bases). CDR1 SQVTM and CDR2 ANQGSEA come from the germline V gene. This CDR3 spans 14 amino acids. V dropped 1 base and J dropped 1 base, with 9 bases sitting between them. CDR3: CSVEGQPGTDTQYF. CDR3 nucleotides: TGCAGCGTTGAAGGACAGCCGGGCACAGATACGCAGTATTTT.

The chain joins TRBV5-1 to TRBJ2-1; 9 bases align to TRBD2. Per germline, CDR1 SGHRS and CDR2 YFSETQ. CDR3 length equals 18 residues. The V gene end was trimmed by 4 bases and the J gene end by 0 bases; junction bases not matched to a gene: 11. The CDR3 coding sequence is TGCGCCAGCAGCATTTCCGGGACTAGCCGGAGCTCCTACAATGAGCAGTTCTTC. It specifies CASSISGTSRSSYNEQFF. Variable domain in full (rest from reference TRBV5-1 and TRBJ2-1): KAGVTQTPRYLIKTRGQQVTLSCSPISGHRSVSWYQQTPGQGLQFLFEYFSETQRNKGNFPGRFSGRQFSNSRSEMNVSTLELGDSALYLCASSISGTSRSSYNEQFFGPGTRLTVL.

V and J are TRBV7-9 and TRBJ1-4, with 11 bases lining up with TRBD1. The CDR3 covers 18 residues. Per germline, CDR1 SEHNR and CDR2 FQNEAQ (reference sequence). The V and J ends lost 6 bases and 8 bases, in that order; junction bases with no gene match: 17. The CDR3 sequence is CASSITGQGVRPREKLFF. The CDR3 DNA reads as TGTGCCAGCAGTATAACGGGACAGGGGGTTAGACCGCGGGAAAAACTGTTTTTT.

V usage is TRBV6-6 and J usage is TRBJ2-7; 11 positions agree with TRBD2. Germline V gene data show CDR1 as MNHNY and CDR2 as SVGAGI (reference sequence). The ends lost 2 bases at V and 3 bases at J; junction bases unmatched: 6. The CDR3 covers 16 residues. This CDR3 is CASSYVAGGPRYEQYF. Here the CDR3 DNA reads TGTGCCAGCAGTTACGTAGCGGGGGGGCCGCGCTACGAGCAGTACTTC.

The CDR3 sequence is CASWTSGGSSDTQYF. In DNA form, the CDR3 reads TGCGCCAGCTGGACTAGCGGGGGGAGTTCAGATACGCAGTATTTT. The chain employs TRBV5-1 and TRBJ2-3; 14 bases fit TRBD2. Germline CDR1 is SGHRS and CDR2 is YFSETQ. The CDR3 runs to 15 residues. Unmatched junction bases numbered 5, after V lost 7 bases and J lost 4 bases.

The chain is built from TRBV5-4 and TRBJ1-1; D unclear. The germline V gene has CDR1 SGHNT and CDR2 YYREEE (reference sequence). Trimming stripped 9 bases from V and 3 bases from J, with 12 bases between. CDR3 length: 12 residues. CDR3 amino acids: CAIRWGDTEAFF. The CDR3 region has the DNA TGTGCCATAAGGTGGGGAGACACTGAAGCTTTCTTT.

As DNA, the CDR3 is TGCGCCAGCAGGCACCGGGACAGGGACACCGTTACCAACACTGAAGCTTTCTTT. The encoded protein is CASRHRDRDTVTNTEAFF. The J gene is TRBJ1-1, the V gene TRBV5-1; 9 bases are a match to TRBD1. In germline, CDR1 is SGHRS, CDR2 YFSETQ. V lost 5 bases and J lost 2; bases outside the gene matches: 16. This CDR3 region has 18 residues.

V usage is TRBV25-1 and J usage is TRBJ2-3; D uncertain. The V end lost 3 bases, the J end lost 8 bases, and 12 bases lay between the germline ends. The CDR3 has 13 residues. CDR1 and CDR2 from the germline V gene are MGHDK and SYGVNS. CDR3 residues: CASSDLPPGTQYF. Here the CDR3 DNA reads TGTGCCAGCAGTGATCTCCCCCCCGGTACGCAGTATTTT. The full variable domain, in which reference TRBV25-1 and TRBJ2-3 provide the parts outside the CDR3, is EADIYQTPRYLVIGTGKKITLECSQTMGHDKMYWYQQDPGMELHLIHYSYGVNSTEKGDLSSESTVSRIRTEHFPLTLESARPSHTSQYLCASSDLPPGTQYFGPGTRLTVL.

This clone was seen a few times. The chain has TRBV4-3 and TRBJ2-6; unclear D gene. CDR1 and CDR2 from the germline V gene are LGHNA and YSLEER. CDR3 length: 16 amino acids. The V gene lost 0 bases and the J gene lost 1 base, with 7 bases spanning the gap. The DNA for the CDR3 is TGCGCCAGCAGCCAAGATGTGAGATCTGGGGCCAACGTCCTGACTTTC. Encoded protein: CASSQDVRSGANVLTF.